What follows are 10 T cell receptor beta chains derived from one specimen sequenced in a study of cytomegalovirus exposure and HLA in healthy donors. Sequencing was performed with immunoSEQ multiplex PCR; in TCRdb, only in-frame clones are kept and a portion is missing. The repertoire holds some 170,000 clones, with just under 90% as singletons. The sequencing input was PBMCs. The receptors stem from a young woman in good health and CMV-seropositive.

The rearrangement uses TRBV10-3 and TRBJ1-2, with 8 nucleotides matching TRBD1. This CDR3 comprises 15 residues. With 9 bases clipped from V and 6 bases from J, the junction kept 15 bases outside the gene matches. Germline V gene sequence: CDR1 ENHRY, CDR2 SYGVKD. CDR3: CAIGMGVRTGNGYTF. For the CDR3, the DNA is TGTGCCATTGGAATGGGGGTCAGGACAGGGAATGGCTACACCTTC.

V usage is TRBV7-9 and J usage is TRBJ1-1; no reliable D call. The CDR3 extends over 13 amino acids. V was cut by 2 bases and J by 0 bases, with 4 bases left in between. CDR1 is SEHNR and CDR2 is FQNEAQ in the germline V gene (reference sequence). CDR3 residues: CASSLYMNTEAFF. The CDR3 DNA reads TGTGCCAGCAGCTTATATATGAACACTGAAGCTTTCTTT.

The rearrangement links TRBV7-9 to TRBJ2-1; weak D call: TRBD1 (5 bases). The germline V and J ends were trimmed by 3 bases and 15 bases, with 15 bases remaining between them. The V gene's germline CDR1 is SEHNR and CDR2 FQNEAQ (reference sequence). The CDR3 length is 12 residues. Written as DNA, the CDR3 is TGTGCCAGCAGCTTCGTTGTAGGGGAACCGTTCTTC. This translates into CASSFVVGEPFF.

V gene TRBV18 combines with J gene TRBJ1-3, with TRBD1 matching over 7 bases. The CDR3 spans 16 residues. Germline assignment: CDR1 KGHSH and CDR2 LQKENI. V dropped 3 bases and J dropped 0; count of bases not matched to a gene: 5. CDR3 DNA: TGTGCCAGCTCACCGGGACAGTCAGTCTCTGGAAACACCATATATTTT. Protein product: CASSPGQSVSGNTIYF.

This clone was seen just once. The chain uses TRBV5-1 and TRBJ2-5; the D is unclear. This CDR3 spans 14 amino acids. Germline V lookup: CDR1 SGHRS, CDR2 YFSETQ. The V gene lost 0 bases and the J gene lost 3 bases, with 9 bases spanning the gap. CDR3 sequence (DNA): TGCGCCAGCAGCTTGGTTCAGGTTGAAGAGACCCAGTACTTC. Translation gives CASSLVQVEETQYF. Filled out from reference TRBV5-1 and TRBJ2-5, the complete variable domain reads KAGVTQTPRYLIKTRGQQVTLSCSPISGHRSVSWYQQTPGQGLQFLFEYFSETQRNKGNFPGRFSGRQFSNSRSEMNVSTLELGDSALYLCASSLVQVEETQYFGPGTRLLVL.

The chain joins TRBV5-6 to TRBJ2-3, with 7 bases that match TRBD2. Per germline, CDR1 SGHDT and CDR2 YYEEEE. V was clipped by 1 base and J by 2 bases; unmatched bases: 7. This CDR3 is 16 amino acids long. The CDR3 DNA reads as TGTGCCAGCAGCTTGTTAGTGGGAGGGAACACAGATACGCAGTATTTT. Protein: CASSLLVGGNTDTQYF.

The CDR3: CASGGLNQPDTQYF. The CDR3, as DNA: TGTGCCAGCGGGGGGTTAAACCAGCCAGATACGCAGTATTTT. The chain is built from TRBV27 and TRBJ2-3, with a possible D match to TRBD2 (6 bases). V gave up 8 bases and J gave up 4 bases, with 16 bases separating them. The CDR3 is made up of 14 amino acids. Germline V gene lookup returns CDR1 MNHEY and CDR2 SMNVEV (reference sequence).

This chain links TRBV29-1 with TRBJ2-7, with 7 bases aligning to TRBD2. The germline gives CDR1 SQVTM, CDR2 ANQGSEA. Trimming took 5 bases from V and 1 from J; bases not matched to a gene: 8. The CDR3 covers 14 residues. The CDR3 DNA sequence: TGCAGCGTTTCGGAGCTAGCGGCATCCTACGAGCAGTACTTC. Translation gives CSVSELAASYEQYF.

This clone was picked up one time. V gene TRBV4-3 combines with J gene TRBJ2-7, with 8 positions matching TRBD2. This CDR3 comprises 18 residues. The V and J ends lost 0 bases and 2 bases, in that order; junction bases with no gene match: 12. Germline-derived CDR1 and CDR2 are LGHNA and YSLEER. The DNA for the CDR3 is TGCGCCAGCAGCCAAGAACAGAGTCTAGCGGGTCTCACCTACGAGCAGTACTTC. Translating it yields CASSQEQSLAGLTYEQYF.

This clone was seen only a few times. J is TRBJ2-7 and V is TRBV4-2; a weak D match, TRBD1 (6 bases). Germline V gives CDR1 LGHNA, CDR2 YNFKEQ. The V end lost 4 bases, the J end lost 3 bases, and 7 bases lay between the germline ends. This CDR3 has 12 residues. CDR3 loop: CASSPTGYEQYF. Written as DNA, the CDR3 is TGTGCCAGCAGCCCGACAGGCTACGAGCAGTACTTC.